Sequencing of this T cell receptor beta chain was carried out in a study of blood T cells in healthy people across ages. General study results and limits: Diversity figures based on one million T cells were deemed too low. Across the age range, TCR beta diversity per million T cells fell in a roughly linear way.

For the second PCR, which ran for roughly 7 to 11 cycles, a sample-barcoded 5' primer and a J-beta primer mix were used. A minimum of 2.5 million CDR3-containing paired-end reads was obtained for each sample. One entry per CDR3 protein, called by TCRdb with MiXCR from the 5' RACE reads. This sample has approximately 700,000 distinct CDR3 sequences, with approximately 31% found just once. The CDR3 extends over 15 amino acids. Looked up from germline, CDR1 is MNHNS and CDR2 is SASEGT. V was shortened by 2 bases and J by 5 bases, with 14 bases between the two germline ends. For this clonotype: Its antigen is still unknown. This could be a read error, since a much larger clone is one nucleotide away.

Sequenced sample: blood. The sequence was collected from a woman older than 75 in good health. The rearrangement joins TRBV6-1 to TRBJ2-3; D might be TRBD2 (5 bases). The CDR3 sequence: CASSEQQVGRDTQYF. DNA of the CDR3: TGTGCCAGCAGTGAACAGCAGGTAGGGAGAGATACGCAGTATTTT.